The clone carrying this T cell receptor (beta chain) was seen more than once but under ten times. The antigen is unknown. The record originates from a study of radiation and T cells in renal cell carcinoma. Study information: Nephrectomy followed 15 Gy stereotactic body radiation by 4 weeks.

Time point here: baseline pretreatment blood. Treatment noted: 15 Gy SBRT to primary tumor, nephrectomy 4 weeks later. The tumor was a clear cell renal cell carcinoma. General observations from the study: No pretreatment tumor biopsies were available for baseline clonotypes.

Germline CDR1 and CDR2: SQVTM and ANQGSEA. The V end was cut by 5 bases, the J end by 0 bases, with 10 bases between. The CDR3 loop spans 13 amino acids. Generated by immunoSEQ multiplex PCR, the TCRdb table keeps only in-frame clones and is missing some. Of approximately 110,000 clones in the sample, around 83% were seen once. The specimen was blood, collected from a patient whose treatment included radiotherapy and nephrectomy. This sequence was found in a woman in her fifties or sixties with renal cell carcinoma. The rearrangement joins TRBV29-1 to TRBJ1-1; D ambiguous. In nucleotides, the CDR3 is TGCAGCGTTTCGAGTGGAATGAACACTGAAGCTTTCTTT. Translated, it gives CSVSSGMNTEAFF. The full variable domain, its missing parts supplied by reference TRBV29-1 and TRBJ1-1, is SAVISQKPSRDICQRGTSLTIQCQVDSQVTMMFWYRQQPGQSLTLIATANQGSEATYESGFVIDKFPISRPNLTFSTLTVSNMSPEDSSIYLCSVSSGMNTEAFFGQGTRLTVV.